This paragraph covers one T cell receptor beta chain sequence. CDR3 length: 11 amino acids. V lost 3 bases and J lost 8, with 7 bases in between. Germline lookup yields CDR1 SEHNR and CDR2 FQNEAQ (reference sequence). As for treatment: some 20 received Ad26.COV2.S at low or high dose, single or two shots; 5 received placebo; per-sample allocation not given. Vaccine and placebo recipients were sampled on day 63 after the first injection. Whoever gave the sample was an adult aged 18-55 years in Boston. The record originates from a study of Ad26.COV2.S vaccination and SARS-CoV-2 variants. Turning to the study itself: The trial was COV1001 and the donor's arm was Ad26.COV2.S.

Using immunoSEQ multiplex PCR, the repertoire was profiled, and TCRdb retains in-frame clones only, with some absent. The sample carries 300,000 to 350,000 clones, around 81% recorded once. This specimen consisted of peripheral blood, obtained in a trial of Ad26.COV2.S vaccine versus placebo. This TCR was recovered from a person between 18 and 60 years old who received the Ad26.COV2.S COVID-19 vaccine or a placebo. The genes are TRBV7-9 and TRBJ1-2; D is unclear. The CDR3 DNA sequence: TGTGCCAGCAGCTTGCGGGGAGGCTACACCTTC. Encoded protein: CASSLRGGYTF.